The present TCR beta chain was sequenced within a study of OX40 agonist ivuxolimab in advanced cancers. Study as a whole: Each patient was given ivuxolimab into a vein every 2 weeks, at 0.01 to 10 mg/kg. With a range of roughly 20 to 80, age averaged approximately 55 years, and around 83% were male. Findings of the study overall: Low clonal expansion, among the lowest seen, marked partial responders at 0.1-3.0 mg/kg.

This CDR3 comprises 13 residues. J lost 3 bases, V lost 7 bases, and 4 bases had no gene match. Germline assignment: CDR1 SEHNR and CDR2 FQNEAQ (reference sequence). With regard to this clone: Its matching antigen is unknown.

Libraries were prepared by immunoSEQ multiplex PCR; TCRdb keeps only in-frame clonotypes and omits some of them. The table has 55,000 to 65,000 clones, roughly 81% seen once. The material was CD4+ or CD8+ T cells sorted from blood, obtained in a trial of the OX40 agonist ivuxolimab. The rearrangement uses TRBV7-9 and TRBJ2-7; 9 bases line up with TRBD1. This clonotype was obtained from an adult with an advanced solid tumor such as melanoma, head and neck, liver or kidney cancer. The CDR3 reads CASIGTGIYEQYF. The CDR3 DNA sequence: TGTGCCAGCATCGGGACAGGGATCTACGAGCAGTACTTC.